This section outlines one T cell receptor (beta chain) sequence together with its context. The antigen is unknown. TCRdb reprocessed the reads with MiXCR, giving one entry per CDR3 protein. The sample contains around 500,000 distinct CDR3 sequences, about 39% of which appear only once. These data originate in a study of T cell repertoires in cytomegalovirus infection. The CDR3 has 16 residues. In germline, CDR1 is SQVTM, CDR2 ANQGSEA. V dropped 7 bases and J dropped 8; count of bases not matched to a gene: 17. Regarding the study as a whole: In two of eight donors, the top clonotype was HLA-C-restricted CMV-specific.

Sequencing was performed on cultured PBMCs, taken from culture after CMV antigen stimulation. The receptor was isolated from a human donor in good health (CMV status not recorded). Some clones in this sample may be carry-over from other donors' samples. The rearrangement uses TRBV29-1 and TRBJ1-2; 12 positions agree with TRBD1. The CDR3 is CSGGRTGQGAGGGYTF. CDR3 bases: TGCAGCGGAGGACGTACGGGACAGGGGGCTGGAGGAGGCTACACCTTC.